This T cell receptor beta chain was found in a study of cytomegalovirus exposure and HLA in healthy donors. As for this clone: Its antigen remains unidentified.

The PCR contained 60 Vbeta and 13 Jbeta primers. The method was immunoSEQ multiplex PCR; TCRdb's version includes in-frame clones alone and lacks a portion of them. This sample carries a few hundred thousand clones, about 77% of them seen once, and the ten largest clones take 1.8%. Per the germline V gene, CDR1 is MNHNS and CDR2 is SASEGT. The CDR3 extends over 12 amino acids. Broader study findings: Highly shared sequence variants in one cluster were likely a sequencing artifact.

Sequencing was carried out using PBMCs. This TCR was recovered from a woman in her 30s in good health and CMV-seronegative. J is TRBJ2-3 and V is TRBV6-1; 8 bases are a match to TRBD2. CDR3 sequence reads: CASGGKADTQYF. CDR3 nucleotide sequence: TGTGCATCGGGGGGGAAGGCAGATACGCAGTATTTT.